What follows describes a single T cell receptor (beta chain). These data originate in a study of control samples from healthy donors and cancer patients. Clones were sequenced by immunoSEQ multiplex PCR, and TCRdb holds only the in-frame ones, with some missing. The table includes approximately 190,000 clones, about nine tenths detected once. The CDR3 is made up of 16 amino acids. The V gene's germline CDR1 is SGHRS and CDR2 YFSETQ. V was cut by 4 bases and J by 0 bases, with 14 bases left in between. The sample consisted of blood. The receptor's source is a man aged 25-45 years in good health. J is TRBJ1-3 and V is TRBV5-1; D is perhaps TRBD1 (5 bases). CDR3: CASSLSRVSSGNTIYF. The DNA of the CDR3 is TGCGCCAGCAGCCTATCCAGGGTAAGCTCTGGAAACACCATATATTTT.